These T cell receptor beta chains were read from a single sample in a study of blood T cells in healthy people across ages. TCRdb reanalysed the 5' RACE reads using MiXCR and keeps one entry per CDR3 protein. Altogether roughly 570,000 distinct CDR3 sequences are present, approximately 30% being singletons, with the ten largest covering about a fifth. The source material was blood. The source is a woman in her 70s in good health. The conserved cysteine and the conserved F or W are not part of the CDR3 here. The D gene is left open where the match is weak.

CDR3aa	d_gene	v_gene	j_gene
ASSSFVGAGNYGYT	-	TRBV7-2	TRBJ1-2
ASSYGGSGYEQY	-	TRBV6-6	-
ASSQNKGYEQY	-	TRBV4-3	TRBJ2-7
SILTGSTDTQY	TRBD1	TRBV29-1	TRBJ2-3
SAVAGSQPQH	-	TRBV20-1	TRBJ1-5
ASSIAAGTQETQY	-	TRBV19	TRBJ2-5
ASSSPAGENTGDLF	TRBD2	TRBV7-9	TRBJ2-2
AISESMQSTEAF	-	TRBV10-3	TRBJ1-1
ASSFLVRGESPLH	-	TRBV6-5	TRBJ1-6
ATSPQGASGNTIY	TRBD1	TRBV15	TRBJ1-3
ASSQDLGGGQPQH	TRBD1	TRBV3-1	TRBJ1-5
ASSRLGVQETQY	-	TRBV25-1	TRBJ2-5
ASSLVINYGYT	-	TRBV7-9	TRBJ1-2
ASNSGTARYEQY	-	TRBV7-2	TRBJ2-7
ATSDGWLRGRSYNEQF	-	TRBV24-1	TRBJ2-1
ASSPGRGRSNEQF	-	TRBV27	TRBJ2-1
ASSYSRGDAGELF	TRBD2	TRBV6-6	TRBJ2-2
ASSLDRDRVFSGNTIY	TRBD1	TRBV7-2	TRBJ1-3
AISELRVSYEQY	-	TRBV10-3	TRBJ2-7
ASSRTQSSYEQY	-	TRBV2	-
ASSFGGQTLNIQY	-	TRBV7-9	TRBJ2-4
ASSSLGQGQNEQF	TRBD1	TRBV12-3/TRBV12-4	TRBJ2-1
ASKLQSNTEAF	-	TRBV6-2/TRBV6-3	TRBJ1-1
AISSARSSTDTQY	-	TRBV10-3	TRBJ2-3
ASSLNQGRGEQF	-	TRBV7-3	TRBJ2-1
ASMGVPGTGELF	-	TRBV25-1	TRBJ2-2
ASSPSPGSSYEQY	-	TRBV4-3	TRBJ2-7
ASSSTREAGNYGYT	-	TRBV6-2/TRBV6-3	TRBJ1-2
ASGRSGTSSGNSPLH	-	TRBV12-5	TRBJ1-6
ATSVWDGHIPTEAF	-	TRBV24-1	TRBJ1-1
ASSRGLASSYNEQF	TRBD2	TRBV6-6	TRBJ2-1
ASSLAQTYEQY	-	TRBV7-6	TRBJ2-7
ASSVGQPADTQY	TRBD1	TRBV9	TRBJ2-3
ASSLNPGTGYNSPLH	TRBD1	TRBV7-6	TRBJ1-6
ASSFGSVTF	-	TRBV7-2	TRBJ1-1
ASSLGRHSCSGYGYT	-	TRBV7-2	TRBJ1-2
ASSLPGHLNTEAF	-	TRBV5-1	TRBJ1-1
ASSLAQGLAGADTQY	TRBD2	TRBV7-2	TRBJ2-3
SVDVGPLNTEAF	-	TRBV29-1	TRBJ1-1
SVIGKLGYT	-	TRBV29-1	TRBJ1-2
SARGGASYEQY	-	TRBV20-1	-
ASSAEGGRGNNEQF	-	TRBV7-2	TRBJ2-1
VSSLLPQAGDEQF	TRBD2	TRBV7-3	TRBJ2-1
ASSPLVTGASTDTQY	-	TRBV6-1	TRBJ2-3
ASTPTGWRGIGNTIY	-	TRBV7-2	TRBJ1-3
ASSEGGTNEKLF	-	TRBV25-1	TRBJ1-4
SAREFYGYT	-	TRBV20-1	TRBJ1-2
ASSQTGGANNEQF	TRBD2	TRBV4-3	TRBJ2-1
ASSPPTPVYGEQY	-	TRBV18	-
ASSPRTGWSNYGYT	TRBD1	TRBV5-1	TRBJ1-2
ARTGGNTIY	TRBD1	TRBV19	TRBJ1-3
AMRTGQSPLH	TRBD1	TRBV28	TRBJ1-6
ASSPSRLTGELF	-	TRBV3-1	TRBJ2-2
ASSSSTGTPTIH	-	TRBV11-3	TRBJ2-5
ASSQEVLSSGGSYEQF	TRBD2	TRBV4-1	TRBJ2-1